Below, 28 T cell receptor beta chains from the same sample are listed, as sequenced in a study of blood T cell repertoires in COVID-19. The method was immunoSEQ multiplex PCR; TCRdb's version includes in-frame clones alone and lacks a portion of them. There are about 310,000 clones in the sample; about 91% occur only once, and 9.5% lies in the top ten. Material: PBMCs or T cells enriched from blood (not recorded which). All receptors derive from a woman between 40 and 50 years old who had recovered from COVID-19.

The V call is TRBV15, the J call TRBJ1-5; 9 bases align to TRBD1. The CDR3 spans 17 residues. J lost 4 bases, V lost 1 base, and 8 bases had no gene match. CDR1 LNHNV and CDR2 YYDKDF come from the germline V gene (reference sequence). CDR3 residues: CATSRVRGTGTNQPQHF. The CDR3 region has the DNA TGTGCCACCAGCAGAGTGCGGGGGACAGGGACGAATCAGCCCCAGCATTTT.

The V gene is TRBV23-1, the J gene TRBJ1-6; D possibly corresponds to TRBD1 (5 bases). TRBV23-1 is flagged as an ORF with uncertain function. The V and J ends lost 11 bases and 9 bases respectively, with 23 bases between them. The length of the CDR3 is 15 residues. This CDR3 is CAVVGSTGLRSPLHF. The CDR3 DNA is TGCGCCGTCGTTGGGAGTACGGGACTACGTTCACCCCTCCACTTT.

V gene TRBV5-1 combines with J gene TRBJ1-2, with 7 nucleotides matching TRBD1. CDR1 is SGHRS, CDR2 YFSETQ, per germline. V lost 3 bases to trimming and J lost 0 bases; unmatched junction nucleotides: 8. The CDR3 has 16 residues. As DNA, the CDR3 is TGCGCCAGCAGCTCATTGACAGGGCGGGCTAACTATGGCTACACCTTC. Its translation is CASSSLTGRANYGYTF.

V usage is TRBV2 and J usage is TRBJ2-7, with D unresolved. V lost 4 bases and J lost 3, with 4 bases in between. CDR1 is SNHLY, CDR2 FYNNEI, per germline. The CDR3 runs 11 residues. CDR3 sequence reads: CASSVNYEQYF. The CDR3 DNA sequence: TGTGCCAGCAGTGTTAACTACGAGCAGTACTTC.

This clone has a single count. This chain links TRBV5-6 with TRBJ1-2; a possible D gene is TRBD1 (6 bases). V was clipped by 0 bases and J by 5 bases, with 14 bases between them. CDR3 length: 15 amino acids. Germline assignment: CDR1 SGHDT and CDR2 YYEEEE. The CDR3 sequence: CASSLGPDSGYGYTF. The CDR3 DNA reads TGTGCCAGCAGCTTGGGGCCGGACAGTGGATATGGCTACACCTTC. The full variable domain, in which reference TRBV5-6 and TRBJ1-2 provide the parts outside the CDR3, is DAGVTQSPTHLIKTRGQQVTLRCSPKSGHDTVSWYQQALGQGPQFIFQYYEEEERQRGNFPDRFSGHQFPNYSSELNVNALLLGDSALYLCASSLGPDSGYGYTFGSGTRLTVV.

The chain is built from TRBV28 and TRBJ1-3; D is unclear. Trimming stripped 5 bases from V and 3 bases from J, with 11 bases between. The CDR3 totals 14 residues. Germline V lookup: CDR1 MDHEN, CDR2 SYDVKM. This chain's CDR3 is CASSPPVVGNTIYF. The CDR3 DNA follows: TGTGCCAGCAGTCCCCCGGTCGTTGGAAACACCATATATTTT.

V usage is TRBV3-1 (or the pseudogene TRBV3-2) and J usage is TRBJ1-2, with a possible D match to TRBD1 (6 bases). This CDR3 has 15 amino acids. Germline loops: CDR1 LGHDT, CDR2 YNNKEL (reference sequence). Trimming stripped 1 base from V and 6 bases from J, with 15 bases between. DNA of the CDR3: TGTGCCAGCAGCCAAGTTTTGCGGGGGCCGGATGGCTACACCTTC. As protein: CASSQVLRGPDGYTF.

CDR3 DNA: TGTGCCACCAGCATACGACAGGGGGCCAACGAGCAGTACTTC. Amino acids: CATSIRQGANEQYF. The genes are TRBV15 and TRBJ2-7; TRBD1 matches 10 bases. The length of the CDR3 is 14 residues. Looked up from germline, CDR1 is LNHNV and CDR2 is YYDKDF (reference sequence). The junction had 5 bases not matched to a gene; V was cut back by 4 bases and J by 5 bases.

The chain has TRBV7-2 and TRBJ1-6, with 9 positions matching TRBD1. Trimming at V came to 0 bases and at J to 10 bases, leaving 4 bases not matched to a gene. In germline, CDR1 is SGHTA, CDR2 FQGNSA. CDR3 length: 15 amino acids. In DNA, the CDR3 is TGTGCCAGCAGCTTAGCACAGGGGGCGCAGTCACCCCTCCACTTT. It translates to CASSLAQGAQSPLHF.

For the CDR3, the DNA is TGTGCCAGCAGGACCGGGACTACGAACACCGGGGAGCTGTTTTTT. Residues: CASRTGTTNTGELFF. The J gene is TRBJ2-2, the V gene TRBV2, with 7 positions matching TRBD2. Trimming took 6 bases from V and 0 from J; bases not matched to a gene: 4. Germline values: CDR1 SNHLY, CDR2 FYNNEI. This CDR3 has 15 amino acids.

This clone occurred once. The chain joins TRBV28 to TRBJ2-2, with 10 bases identical to TRBD1. V trimming: 6 bases; J trimming: 6 bases; junction bases outside the gene matches: 28. Germline lookup yields CDR1 MDHEN and CDR2 SYDVKM. The CDR3 contains 22 residues. The chain's CDR3 is CASSSLTIPPDRGLFSPGELFF. DNA of the CDR3: TGTGCCAGCAGCAGTTTAACAATCCCCCCCGACAGGGGGCTATTTTCACCCGGGGAGCTGTTTTTT.

The rearrangement uses TRBV5-1 and TRBJ2-1; 8 bases line up with TRBD2. From germline, CDR1 is SGHRS and CDR2 YFSETQ. CDR3 length: 13 amino acids. J gave up 6 bases and V 4 bases, and 3 bases lay outside the gene matches. The CDR3, as DNA: TGCGCCAGCAGCCTCAGCGGGAGCAATGAGCAGTTCTTC. Translation gives CASSLSGSNEQFF.

The DNA for the CDR3 is TGCAGTGCTAGTCGGGGTGTCGGCACCGGGGAGCTGTTTTTT. Translation: CSASRGVGTGELFF. V usage is TRBV20-1 and J usage is TRBJ2-2, with D perhaps TRBD2 (5 bases). The germline V gene encodes CDR1 DFQATT and CDR2 SNEGSKA (reference sequence). Trimming removed 3 bases at V and 4 bases at J, with 12 bases between. The CDR3 runs to 14 residues.

This sequence joins TRBV5-4 and TRBJ1-5; no reliable D call. Between the trimmed V and J ends, which lost 4 bases and 2 bases, there was a span of 10 bases. Germline CDR1 and CDR2: SGHNT and YYREEE (reference sequence). CDR3 length: 14 residues. This CDR3 reads CASSDISGNQPQHF. The CDR3 region has the DNA TGTGCCAGCAGCGACATTTCGGGCAATCAGCCCCAGCATTTT.

The chain's CDR3 is CASCFVGLAAGELFF. In nucleotides, the CDR3 is TGTGCCAGTTGCTTCGTAGGGCTAGCGGCCGGGGAGCTGTTTTTT. The chain couples TRBV19 to TRBJ2-2; 7 nucleotides match TRBD2. The germline gives CDR1 LNHDA, CDR2 SQIVND (reference sequence). CDR3 size: 15 residues. J lost 6 bases, V lost 8 bases, and 12 bases had no gene match.

The V gene is TRBV30, the J gene TRBJ1-1, with D maybe TRBD1 (5 bases). V was trimmed by 0 bases and J by 3 bases, leaving 11 bases between them. The CDR3 has 14 residues. Germline V gene lookup returns CDR1 GTSNPN and CDR2 SVGIG (reference sequence). CDR3 sequence reads: CAWSVRQGYTEAFF. Here the CDR3 DNA reads TGTGCCTGGAGTGTAAGGCAGGGCTACACTGAAGCTTTCTTT.

The V call is TRBV1, the J call TRBJ1-3; TRBD1, the table's D call, lacks a check against the DNA. TRBV1 is a pseudogene. The length of the CDR3 is 16 residues. DNA of the CDR3: TGCACCAGCAGCCAAGATCCCAGGGAATCTGGAAACACCATATATTTT. Its protein is CTSSQDPRESGNTIYF.

This clone was observed once. V is TRBV4-3 and J is TRBJ1-5; D ambiguous. This CDR3 has 15 amino acids. Between the trimmed V and J ends, which lost 0 bases and 5 bases, there was a span of 11 bases. CDR1 and CDR2 (germline): LGHNA, YSLEER. For the CDR3, the DNA is TGCGCCAGCAGCCAAGAACCCGCGCCCTATCAGCCCCAGCATTTT. This sequence encodes CASSQEPAPYQPQHF.

This clone has only one observation. This chain uses TRBV3-1 (or the pseudogene TRBV3-2) with TRBJ2-7, with D hard to call. Germline loops: CDR1 LGHDT, CDR2 YNNKEL (reference sequence). The CDR3 covers 13 residues. Trimming cost V 1 base and J 7 bases, with 11 bases left between them. The CDR3 sequence is CASSQVSTEEQYF. For the CDR3, the DNA is TGTGCCAGCAGCCAAGTTTCTACGGAGGAGCAGTACTTC.

The V gene is TRBV20-1, the J gene TRBJ2-5; TRBD2 agrees at 15 bases. In germline, CDR1 is DFQATT, CDR2 SNEGSKA (reference sequence). This CDR3 has 16 amino acids. V was pared by 3 bases and J by 5 bases, with 7 bases of the junction left unmatched. In nucleotides, the CDR3 is TGCAGTGCTAGTCCCCCGGGACTAGCGGGGGGTGAGACCCAGTACTTC. Translated, it gives CSASPPGLAGGETQYF.

The chain has TRBV27 and TRBJ2-7; 8 positions match TRBD1. Germline V gives CDR1 MNHEY, CDR2 SMNVEV (reference sequence). With 4 bases clipped from V and 6 bases from J, the junction kept 5 bases outside the gene matches. CDR3 length: 13 residues. CDR3 sequence (DNA): TGTGCCAGCAGTTGGGGACAGGCATTCGAGCAGTACTTC. Its translation: CASSWGQAFEQYF.

The chain carries TRBV25-1 and TRBJ2-7; 8 positions agree with TRBD2. The trim removed 2 bases at V and 0 bases at J, leaving 3 bases unmatched. The CDR3 is 15 residues long. Germline V gene lookup returns CDR1 MGHDK and CDR2 SYGVNS. The CDR3 DNA reads TGTGCCAGCAGTGAAAGTCTAGCGGGCTCCTACGAGCAGTACTTC. Protein product: CASSESLAGSYEQYF.

This clone was picked up one time. The chain combines TRBV27 with TRBJ1-2; D remains ambiguous. CDR3 size: 14 residues. In germline, CDR1 is MNHEY, CDR2 SMNVEV (reference sequence). V shed 3 bases and J shed 6 bases, with 14 bases lying between them. The CDR3 spells CASSFNSGWDGYTF. In nucleotides, the CDR3 is TGTGCCAGCAGTTTTAACTCGGGTTGGGATGGCTACACCTTC.

The V gene is TRBV6-1, the J gene TRBJ1-4, with D maybe TRBD1 (5 bases). The germline V gene encodes CDR1 MNHNS and CDR2 SASEGT. Trimming removed 2 bases at V and 10 bases at J, with 20 bases between. CDR3 length equals 16 residues. The CDR3 sequence is CASSEWGGPGLPKLFF. The CDR3 nucleotides read TGTGCCAGCAGTGAATGGGGAGGGCCGGGGCTCCCAAAACTGTTTTTT.

This chain uses TRBV11-2 with TRBJ2-7; a weak D match, TRBD1 (5 bases). Per germline, CDR1 SGHAT and CDR2 FQNNGV. The CDR3 covers 13 residues. Trimming left V 6 bases short and J 2 bases short, with 11 bases between. Here the CDR3 reads CASSRTTTYEQYF. The CDR3 DNA reads TGTGCCAGCAGTAGGACAACCACCTACGAGCAGTACTTC.

The chain recombines TRBV19 with TRBJ1-6; TRBD1 aligns across 8 bases. This CDR3 region has 15 residues. Unmatched junction bases numbered 3, after V lost 2 bases and J lost 6 bases. Per germline, CDR1 LNHDA and CDR2 SQIVND (reference sequence). The CDR3 is CASSIRTGSNSPLHF. In nucleotides, the CDR3 is TGTGCCAGTAGTATAAGGACAGGGAGTAATTCACCCCTCCACTTT.

The chain links TRBV7-3 to TRBJ2-1, with 8 nucleotides matching TRBD2. From germline, CDR1 is SGHTA and CDR2 FQGTGA. J lost 6 bases, V lost 5 bases, and 3 bases had no gene match. The CDR3 is made up of 13 amino acids. CDR3: CASSHGGANEQFF. Written as DNA, the CDR3 is TGTGCCAGCAGCCACGGGGGGGCCAATGAGCAGTTCTTC.

The chain carries TRBV2 and TRBJ2-7; D perhaps matches TRBD2 (5 bases). There are 13 residues in the CDR3. Germline loops: CDR1 SNHLY, CDR2 FYNNEI. V lost 6 bases to trimming and J lost 2 bases, with 11 bases between them. The CDR3 loop is CASSRGSAYEQYF. The DNA of the CDR3 is TGTGCCAGCAGCCGAGGGTCTGCCTACGAGCAGTACTTC.